The clone carrying this TCR beta chain has a single count. What it binds is unknown. This specimen belongs to a study of CD8+CD57+ T cells in acquired aplastic anemia. Overall study context: Healthy donor CD4+ samples were sequenced to a depth that averaged about 11 million reads. Study-level results: Patients and controls shared twenty-nine CD8+ CDR3 sequences.

The use of genomic DNA as template underpinned the TCR beta VDJ and CDR3 profiling. TCRdb reprocessed the reads via MiXCR and lists one record per CDR3 protein. The data hold about 420,000 distinct CDR3 sequences, with 65% to 80% observed a single time. The material sequenced was sorted CD4+, CD8+, or CD8+CD57+ T cells (not recorded which) from PBMCs. This TCR derives from a human donor in good health, serving as a control.

The CDR3, as DNA: TGTGCCAGCAGAAAAGGCTACGAAGCCTACGAGCAGTACTGCTACACCTTC. The encoded protein is CASRKGYEAYEQYCYTF. The V and J genes are TRBV7-6 and TRBJ1-2; D unresolved. V lost 6 bases and J lost 9, with 29 bases in between. CDR3 length equals 17 residues. The germline CDR1 and CDR2 sequences are SGHVS and FNYEAQ.